This T cell receptor (beta chain) was found in a study of CD8 T cells in ankylosing spondylitis. TCRdb recomputed calls from the 5' RACE reads with MiXCR, one row per CDR3 protein. The sample holds more than 60,000 distinct CDR3 sequences, more than 5.5% seen once. V lost 1 base to trimming and J lost 5 bases; unmatched junction nucleotides: 8. The CDR3 loop spans 17 amino acids. Germline values: CDR1 LGHNA, CDR2 YSLEER. This clonotype was observed a few times. Its specificity is not known. Study-wide findings and caveats: It appeared that ankylosing spondylitis blood was characterized by a TCR beta motif of several highly homologous variants. Reportedly, significant enrichment of disease-linked clones occurred in matched ankylosing spondylitis synovial fluid. Peripheral blood held disease-linked clones only at relatively low frequency, and these were CD8+. Earlier studies detected some motif variants in reactive arthritis synovial fluid and blood.

The sample taken for sequencing was synovial fluid, either unsorted or a sorted T cell fraction (not recorded which). V and J are TRBV4-3 and TRBJ2-3, with 11 bases that match TRBD2. This clonotype originated in a male donor with ankylosing spondylitis. CDR3 sequence reads: CASSQGPGLADRDTQYF. The CDR3 DNA reads TGCGCCAGCAGCCAAGGGCCGGGACTAGCGGACCGAGATACGCAGTATTTT.